These T cell receptor beta chains were read from a single sample in a study of early T cells in non-severe SARS-CoV-2 infection. TCRdb reprocessed the 5' RACE reads via MiXCR and lists one record per CDR3 protein. The sample has 85,000 to 90,000 distinct CDR3 sequences, approximately 15% seen once; the top ten hold 5.5% to 8%. Sequenced input: whole blood. These receptors originate from an adult who was a healthcare worker with PCR-confirmed SARS-CoV-2 infection or an uninfected control (not recorded which). The CDR3 runs from the conserved cysteine through the conserved F or W. The D gene is left open where the match is weak. Some rows mark clone size as missing; the rest say once, few, many or name a class of expanded clone.

>10|TRBJ2-5|-|TRBV29-1|many
CSVDEETQYF
TGCAGCGTTGATGAAGAGACCCAGTACTTC
>14|TRBJ1-5|-|TRBV11-3|few
CASSLGPRGQPQHF
TGTGCCAGCAGCTTGGGACCCCGGGGGCAGCCCCAGCATTTT
>15|TRBJ2-1|TRBD2|TRBV6-1|-
CASSGVTSGPNEQFF
TGTGCCAGCAGTGGCGTGACTAGCGGGCCCAATGAGCAGTTCTTC
>15|TRBJ1-1|-|TRBV7-9|-
CASSGGFSMESEAFF
TGTGCCAGCAGCGGGGGATTTAGTATGGAGTCTGAAGCTTTCTTT
>14|TRBJ2-7|TRBD2|TRBV29-1|few
CSVGLAGGPDEQYF
TGCAGCGTTGGACTAGCGGGAGGCCCCGACGAGCAGTACTTC
>17|TRBJ1-5|-|TRBV20-1|-
CSARDFNRGGSGQPQHF
TGCAGTGCTAGAGATTTCAATCGGGGGGGTTCGGGACAGCCCCAGCATTTT
>15|TRBJ2-3|-|TRBV30|-
CAWSVRGFRSDTQYF
TGTGCCTGGAGTGTAAGAGGGTTTCGATCAGATACGCAGTATTTT
>13|TRBJ1-2|-|TRBV5-4|-
CASSLAGDGGHTF
TGTGCCAGCAGCTTGGCAGGGGACGGTGGCCACACCTTC
>13|TRBJ2-1|-|TRBV19|few
CASSTLDYNEQFF
TGTGCCAGTAGTACACTAGATTACAATGAGCAGTTCTTC
>12|TRBJ2-2|-|TRBV4-1|-
CASSQDRRELFF
TGCGCCAGCAGCCAAGATCGGAGGGAGCTGTTTTTT
>12|TRBJ1-3|-|TRBV7-9|-
CASSTMGNTIYF
TGTGCCAGCAGCACCATGGGAAACACCATATATTTT
>13|TRBJ2-1|-|TRBV12-3/TRBV12-4|many
CASSLDRTNEQFF
TGTGCCAGCAGTCTGGACAGAACCAATGAGCAGTTCTTC
>14|TRBJ2-4|-|TRBV14|-
CASSQEVAKNIQYF
TGTGCCAGCAGCCAAGAGGTAGCCAAAAACATTCAGTACTTC
>16|TRBJ2-3|TRBD2|TRBV20-1|many
CSARLAGGPRTDTQYF
TGCAGTGCTAGACTAGCGGGAGGGCCGCGCACAGATACGCAGTATTTT
>14|TRBJ2-3|-|TRBV29-1|-
CSVEPWGGTDTQYF
TGCAGCGTTGAACCCTGGGGAGGCACAGATACGCAGTATTTT